The clone carrying this TCR beta chain was seen many times. This CDR3 contains 18 residues. From germline, CDR1 is KGHDR and CDR2 SFDVKD. V shed 5 bases, J shed 4 bases, and the junction held 13 bases outside the gene matches. The record originates from a study of blood T cell repertoires in COVID-19. Study-wide background: In each case, the material was cDNA or gDNA derived from T cells, B-cell-depleted T cells, or PBMCs.

Assay used: immunoSEQ multiplex PCR; TCRdb lists only in-frame clones, some missing. This sample has roughly 50,000 clones, with 78% found just once. The chain couples TRBV24-1 to TRBJ2-1; 10 bases fit TRBD1. What was sequenced was peripheral blood. The sequence was collected from a human donor with active or convalescent COVID-19. The donor label of this sample is uncertain. CDR3 residues: CATSALTIGQGDYNEQFF. The CDR3 coding sequence is TGTGCCACCAGTGCCCTAACGATCGGACAGGGGGATTACAATGAGCAGTTCTTC.